This entry lists 30 T cell receptor beta chains sequenced from one sample in a study of cytomegalovirus exposure and HLA in healthy donors (dated by TCRdb to about 2017). Library preparation was by the immunoSEQ multiplex PCR assay. The multiplex PCR relied on a mix of 60 forward primers for TCR Vbeta segments and 13 reverse primers for TCR Jbeta segments. The clones in this table, taken by TCRdb from immuneACCESS, are in-frame only. Not every clone is retained; where verified, under half of the shortfall comes from an unresolved V gene, and the cause of the rest is unknown. The sample table lists about 140,000 clones, around four fifths of them with a count of one. The top ten hold about 2.2% of the sample. The sample consisted of PBMCs. The receptor set was obtained from a man aged 30 to 39 in good health and CMV-seronegative.

This clone has a single count. J is TRBJ2-7 and V is TRBV30, with 10 bases matching TRBD2. This CDR3 has 17 residues. After removal of 0 bases from V and 1 base from J, the junction contained 9 bases not matched to a gene. CDR1 and CDR2 from the germline V gene are GTSNPN and SVGIG (reference sequence). The CDR3, as DNA: TGTGCCTGGAGTGTGCCGGGTAGCGGGAGGCGGTCCTACGAGCAGTACTTC. Amino acid sequence: CAWSVPGSGRRSYEQYF.

In its sample, this clone was seen a few times. This chain connects TRBV5-1 to TRBJ2-5; TRBD2 matches 11 bases. Germline V gives CDR1 SGHRS, CDR2 YFSETQ. With 0 bases clipped from V and 2 bases from J, the junction kept 3 bases outside the gene matches. This CDR3 comprises 16 residues. The CDR3 DNA reads as TGCGCCAGCAGCTTGGGGTCTAGCGGGGGGCAAGAGACCCAGTACTTC. It yields the protein CASSLGSSGGQETQYF.

V and J are TRBV5-1 and TRBJ2-7; a weak D match, TRBD1 (6 bases). The CDR3 extends over 14 amino acids. Trimming removed 0 bases from V and 4 bases from J, with 11 bases in between. CDR1 and CDR2 (germline): SGHRS, YFSETQ. The CDR3 nucleotides are TGCGCCAGCAGCTTGGTTGGGACAAAATACGAGCAGTACTTC. Protein product: CASSLVGTKYEQYF.

This sequence joins TRBV28 and TRBJ2-7, with unresolved D. Germline CDR1 is MDHEN and CDR2 is SYDVKM. This CDR3 region has 15 residues. Trimming removed 2 bases at V and 2 bases at J, with 13 bases between. The CDR3 sequence is CASSLRTKSTYEQYF. CDR3 sequence (DNA): TGTGCCAGCAGTTTAAGAACAAAGTCCACCTACGAGCAGTACTTC. Combining the CDR3 with reference TRBV28 and TRBJ2-7 gives the whole variable domain DVKVTQSSRYLVKRTGEKVFLECVQDMDHENMFWYRQDPGLGLRLIYFSYDVKMKEKGDIPEGYSVSREKKERFSLILESASTNQTSMYLCASSLRTKSTYEQYFGPGTRLTVT.

The CDR3: CASSQGGLTEAFF. Here the CDR3 DNA reads TGTGCCAGCAGCCAGGGTGGCCTCACTGAAGCTTTCTTT. The chain recombines TRBV2 with TRBJ1-1; tentatively, D is TRBD1 (5 bases). Germline CDR1 reads SNHLY; CDR2 reads FYNNEI. CDR3 length equals 13 residues. Trimming took off 6 bases at V and 4 bases at J, with 12 bases between the two ends. Full variable domain (remainder filled in from reference TRBV2 and TRBJ1-1): EPEVTQTPSHQVTQMGQEVILRCVPISNHLYFYWYRQILGQKVEFLVSFYNNEISEKSEIFDDQFSVERPDGSNFTLKIRSTKLEDSAMYFCASSQGGLTEAFFGQGTRLTVV.

This clone has just a few counts. As DNA, the CDR3 is TGTGCCAGCAGTTTAACGGTCACCGGGGAGCTGTTTTTT. It yields the protein CASSLTVTGELFF. The chain recombines TRBV28 with TRBJ2-2; D is uncertain. The CDR3 sequence is 13 residues long. V was cut by 2 bases and J by 4 bases, with 5 bases left in between. Germline CDR1 MDHEN, CDR2 SYDVKM.

The chain combines TRBV18 with TRBJ2-6; possible D gene TRBD1, 6 bases. V was shortened by 2 bases and J by 1 base, with 15 bases between the two germline ends. From germline, CDR1 is KGHSH and CDR2 LQKENI. The CDR3 totals 18 residues. Here the CDR3 reads CASSPGYRVRSGANVLTF. In DNA, the CDR3 is TGTGCCAGCTCACCAGGGTACAGGGTACGATCTGGGGCCAACGTCCTGACTTTC.

The V and J genes are TRBV27 and TRBJ2-3, with a possible D match to TRBD2 (7 bases). Germline V gene data show CDR1 as MNHEY and CDR2 as SMNVEV (reference sequence). CDR3 size: 15 residues. V dropped 6 bases and J dropped 2 bases, with 15 bases sitting between them. The CDR3 region is CASSQQGTITDTQYF. In nucleotides, the CDR3 is TGTGCCAGCAGCCAGCAGGGGACTATCACAGATACGCAGTATTTT.

The rearrangement joins TRBV6-5 to TRBJ1-1; 7 nucleotides line up with TRBD1. Germline V CDR1 and CDR2: MNHEY, SVGAGI. Trimming at V came to 0 bases and at J to 1 base, leaving 5 bases not matched to a gene. There are 16 residues in the CDR3. CDR3 coding DNA: TGTGCCAGCAGTTACTCCCGGGACAGATGGAACACTGAAGCTTTCTTT. It specifies CASSYSRDRWNTEAFF.

The rearrangement links TRBV11-2 to TRBJ1-2; tentatively, D is TRBD1 (6 bases). V was shortened by 5 bases and J by 4 bases, with 20 bases between the two germline ends. The CDR3 covers 16 residues. Germline V gene lookup returns CDR1 SGHAT and CDR2 FQNNGV. The CDR3: CASSPGAGANLYGYTF. The CDR3 DNA reads TGTGCCAGCAGCCCAGGGGCAGGAGCCAATCTCTATGGCTACACCTTC.

This chain links TRBV5-1 with TRBJ2-7; D may be TRBD1 (6 bases). In germline, CDR1 is SGHRS, CDR2 YFSETQ. The CDR3 sequence is 15 residues long. V was trimmed by 3 bases and J by 3 bases, leaving 16 bases between them. The chain's CDR3 is CASSSGTRTGYEQYF. In nucleotides, the CDR3 is TGCGCCAGCAGCTCCGGGACAAGAACAGGCTACGAGCAGTACTTC.

This chain connects TRBV12-5 to TRBJ2-1; D is uncertain. V lost 0 bases, J lost 9 bases, and 6 bases lay in between. Germline V gives CDR1 LGHNT, CDR2 FRNRAP. CDR3 size: 12 residues. The CDR3 here is CASGLVVGEQFF. The CDR3 DNA reads TGTGCTAGTGGTTTGGTAGTCGGTGAGCAGTTCTTC.

The chain links TRBV28 to TRBJ2-7; D may be TRBD2 (7 bases). Germline assignment: CDR1 MDHEN and CDR2 SYDVKM. The V end was cut by 3 bases, the J end by 4 bases, with 13 bases between. This CDR3 is 14 amino acids long. CDR3 amino acids: CASSFRGAGYEQYF. Here the CDR3 DNA reads TGTGCCAGCAGTTTTCGGGGGGCGGGGTACGAGCAGTACTTC.

The CDR3 coding sequence is TGTGCCAGCAGTTTATTTAGGAACACTGAAGCTTTCTTT. It encodes CASSLFRNTEAFF. V and J are TRBV27 and TRBJ1-1, with D unresolved. The CDR3 extends over 13 amino acids. The germline V gene encodes CDR1 MNHEY and CDR2 SMNVEV (reference sequence). Trimming left V 1 base short and J 1 base short, with 4 bases between.

This chain connects TRBV5-1 to TRBJ2-7; 9 positions match TRBD1. Trimming at V came to 1 base and at J to 2 bases, leaving 7 bases not matched to a gene. Germline values: CDR1 SGHRS, CDR2 YFSETQ. This CDR3 spans 16 amino acids. The CDR3, as DNA: TGCGCCAGCAGCTTGAATACCGGGACAGGGACCTACGAGCAGTACTTC. This translates into CASSLNTGTGTYEQYF.

The chain links TRBV27 to TRBJ1-2; D is perhaps TRBD1 (6 bases). V was cut by 5 bases and J by 7 bases, with 20 bases left in between. This CDR3 has 15 amino acids. Germline-derived CDR1 and CDR2 are MNHEY and SMNVEV (reference sequence). The CDR3 DNA sequence: TGTGCCAGCAGTGGACCAACAGGGAGGGGAGGTGGCTACACCTTC. Its protein is CASSGPTGRGGGYTF.

This chain links TRBV18 with TRBJ1-1; 10 bases line up with TRBD1. The CDR3 runs 15 residues. Germline V gives CDR1 KGHSH, CDR2 LQKENI. With 5 bases clipped from V and 7 bases from J, the junction kept 10 bases outside the gene matches. CDR3 in amino acids: CASSRRQGADGEAFF. CDR3 sequence (DNA): TGTGCCAGCTCAAGGAGACAGGGGGCGGATGGTGAAGCTTTCTTT.

The CDR3 here is CASSPTRQGPSNQPQHF. As DNA, the CDR3 is TGTGCCAGCTCACCGACTAGACAGGGGCCTAGCAATCAGCCCCAGCATTTT. V usage is TRBV18 and J usage is TRBJ1-5, with TRBD1 matching 8 bases. Losses at the gene ends were 3 bases for V and 0 bases for J; bases not matched to a gene: 7. The CDR3 loop spans 17 amino acids. Germline CDR1 and CDR2: KGHSH and LQKENI.

This chain joins TRBV15 and TRBJ2-7, with D hard to call. The CDR3 totals 16 residues. Germline V gene lookup returns CDR1 LNHNV and CDR2 YYDKDF (reference sequence). Trimming removed 0 bases at V and 3 bases at J, with 15 bases between. The CDR3 is CATSRDFPPPYYEQYF. DNA of the CDR3: TGTGCCACCAGCAGAGATTTCCCTCCCCCCTACTACGAGCAGTACTTC.

V usage is TRBV6-5 and J usage is TRBJ1-1; D might be TRBD1 (6 bases). The V end was cut by 0 bases, the J end by 10 bases, with 21 bases between. The CDR3 is 16 residues long. Germline CDR1 and CDR2: MNHEY and SVGAGI. The CDR3 sequence is CASSYSTTIQGRGAFF. The CDR3 DNA is TGTGCCAGCAGTTACTCTACCACAATACAGGGAAGAGGAGCTTTCTTT.

This chain uses TRBV14 with TRBJ2-1, with a tentative D call TRBD2 (5 bases). V was cut by 2 bases and J by 0 bases, with 17 bases left in between. The CDR3 loop spans 18 amino acids. The germline V gene has CDR1 SGHDN and CDR2 FVKESK. CDR3 sequence (DNA): TGTGCCAGCAGCCAATTCGGGCTAGCTGCGAGCTCCTACAATGAGCAGTTCTTC. It encodes CASSQFGLAASSYNEQFF.

This clone appeared once. V is TRBV19 and J is TRBJ1-2, with D maybe TRBD1 (5 bases). CDR3 size: 15 residues. Germline V gives CDR1 LNHDA, CDR2 SQIVND (reference sequence). The V gene lost 7 bases and the J gene lost 2 bases, with 17 bases spanning the gap. In nucleotides, the CDR3 is TGTGCCAGTACCCCAGGAGGGGCGGCGAACTATGGCTACACCTTC. Translation gives CASTPGGAANYGYTF.

The V call is TRBV5-1, the J call TRBJ1-5; the match to TRBD1 covers 10 bases. With 7 bases clipped from V and 3 bases from J, the junction kept 4 bases outside the gene matches. The CDR3 runs to 14 residues. Germline V gene data show CDR1 as SGHRS and CDR2 as YFSETQ. CDR3 DNA sequence: TGCGCCAGCGGGACAGGGGAAATCAATCAGCCCCAGCATTTT. Residues: CASGTGEINQPQHF.

The chain employs TRBV2 and TRBJ2-5; 15 nucleotides match TRBD2. TRBJ2-7 explains the end of the DNA better; the J call may be wrong. This CDR3 comprises 14 residues. Germline V gene data show CDR1 as SNHLY and CDR2 as FYNNEI. CDR3 sequence reads: CASTLGLAGGEQYF. Here the CDR3 DNA reads TGTGCCAGCACCCTGGGACTAGCGGGAGGCGAGCAGTACTTC.

The V call is TRBV4-1, the J call TRBJ2-5; no clear D. The CDR3 is 14 amino acids. Trimming shortened V by 5 bases and J by 5 bases, and 15 bases separated the two germline ends. Germline V gives CDR1 MGHRA, CDR2 YSYEKL. CDR3 protein: CASSGQILSETQYF. CDR3 coding DNA: TGCGCCAGCAGCGGGCAGATCCTATCCGAGACCCAGTACTTC.

The V gene is TRBV25-1, the J gene TRBJ1-2; D unclear. The CDR3 spans 12 residues. Trimming pared 5 bases from V and 2 bases from J, leaving 6 bases between. The germline V gene encodes CDR1 MGHDK and CDR2 SYGVNS. The CDR3 reads CASSLMNYGYTF. DNA of the CDR3: TGTGCCAGCAGTCTTATGAACTATGGCTACACCTTC.

This sequence joins TRBV10-1 and TRBJ2-7, with 12 bases matching TRBD1. The CDR3 spans 16 residues. The J segment lost 4 bases and the V segment lost 3 bases, leaving 7 bases of the junction unmatched. Germline V gives CDR1 WNHNN, CDR2 SYGVQD (reference sequence). The CDR3 region is CASSDRRDRGQYEQYF. CDR3 DNA sequence: TGCGCCAGCAGTGACAGACGGGACAGGGGGCAATACGAGCAGTACTTC.

The CDR3 region is CASSLTGRGTEAFF. DNA for the CDR3: TGTGCCAGCAGTTTAACAGGGAGGGGCACTGAAGCTTTCTTT. This rearrangement joins TRBV27 to TRBJ1-1, with D perhaps TRBD1 (6 bases). V was cut by 2 bases and J by 4 bases, with 11 bases left in between. The germline gives CDR1 MNHEY, CDR2 SMNVEV (reference sequence). This CDR3 has 14 residues.

This clone was detected a few times. The chain employs TRBV2 and TRBJ1-1; D unclear. CDR1 SNHLY and CDR2 FYNNEI come from the germline V gene. The CDR3 totals 13 residues. V lost 10 bases, J lost 1 base, and 13 bases lay in between. CDR3 DNA sequence: TGTGCCACCCATATGGAGTCGAACACTGAAGCTTTCTTT. Encoded protein: CATHMESNTEAFF.

The genes are TRBV25-1 and TRBJ2-7; D may be TRBD2 (6 bases). Germline V gene sequence: CDR1 MGHDK, CDR2 SYGVNS. This CDR3 comprises 12 residues. V was pared by 8 bases and J by 0 bases, with 8 bases between. The CDR3, as DNA: TGTGCCAGCGGGAGGAACTCCTACGAGCAGTACTTC. This gives the protein CASGRNSYEQYF.